Below, 27 T cell receptor beta chains from the same sample are listed, as sequenced in a study of blood T cell repertoires in COVID-19. Measured with immunoSEQ multiplex PCR; TCRdb has only the in-frame clones, and not every one. The sample holds more than 200,000 clones; 85% to 90% are singletons and the top ten take around 1.7%. Sequencing was carried out using PBMCs or T cells enriched from blood (not recorded which). The source of these receptors is a man aged 35-49 years who had recovered from COVID-19.

J is TRBJ1-1 and V is TRBV24-1; D may be TRBD1 (5 bases). V was clipped by 5 bases and J by 1 base, with 10 bases between them. Germline CDR1 reads KGHDR; CDR2 reads SFDVKD. The CDR3 contains 14 residues. CDR3 sequence reads: CATSAGEWNTEAFF. CDR3 sequence (DNA): TGTGCCACCAGTGCGGGGGAATGGAACACTGAAGCTTTCTTT.

This sequence joins TRBV27 and TRBJ2-1; no reliable D call. The CDR3 runs to 14 residues. CDR1 is MNHEY, CDR2 SMNVEV, per germline (reference sequence). Trimming shortened V by 10 bases and J by 1 base, and 14 bases separated the two germline ends. CDR3 DNA: TGTGCCACCCACCGATGGAGTTCCTACAATGAGCAGTTCTTC. Its translation: CATHRWSSYNEQFF.

The gene calls are TRBV19 and TRBJ2-5; 7 positions agree with TRBD1. The length of the CDR3 is 12 residues. The V segment lost 0 bases and the J segment 12 bases; nucleotides outside the gene matches: 4. Germline V CDR1 and CDR2: LNHDA, SQIVND (reference sequence). CDR3: CASSIDPGQKYF. The CDR3 region has the DNA TGTGCCAGTAGTATAGATCCGGGACAGAAGTACTTC.

This clone was observed once. V is TRBV30 and J is TRBJ1-4, with 7 bases that match TRBD1. The CDR3 runs to 13 residues. Germline CDR1 and CDR2: GTSNPN and SVGIG (reference sequence). Trimming took 4 bases from V and 3 from J; bases not matched to a gene: 2. Here the CDR3 reads CAWTGGPNEKLFF. The CDR3 coding sequence is TGTGCCTGGACAGGGGGACCTAATGAAAAACTGTTTTTT.

This clone came up a few times. This same CDR3 is encoded by further DNA sequences in the sample. V is TRBV7-2 and J is TRBJ1-2; D remains ambiguous. V shed 3 bases and J shed 2 bases, with 7 bases lying between them. This CDR3 spans 13 amino acids. The germline gives CDR1 SGHTA, CDR2 FQGNSA. CDR3 bases: TGTGCCAGCAGCTTTGATCAGAACTATGGCTACACCTTC. Its translation: CASSFDQNYGYTF.

This chain links TRBV6-6 with TRBJ2-1, with 8 bases identical to TRBD2. J was trimmed by 4 bases and V by 6 bases; bases with no gene match: 8. The CDR3 consists of 15 residues. In germline, CDR1 is MNHNY, CDR2 SVGAGI (reference sequence). The CDR3 is CASRRSGSGYNEQFF. The DNA for the CDR3 is TGTGCCAGCAGAAGAAGCGGGAGTGGTTACAATGAGCAGTTCTTC.

The chain joins TRBV19 to TRBJ1-2; no definite D call. CDR1 is LNHDA, CDR2 SQIVND, per germline (reference sequence). The CDR3 has 12 amino acids. With 9 bases removed from V and 10 bases from J, the gap between germline ends came to 18 bases. The CDR3 is CASKTHRVAYTF. In DNA form, the CDR3 reads TGTGCCAGCAAGACTCATCGGGTCGCCTACACCTTC.

J is TRBJ2-3 and V is TRBV9; 9 bases line up with TRBD2. CDR1 is SGDLS, CDR2 YYNGEE, per germline. V shed 0 bases, J shed 2 bases, and the junction held 16 bases outside the gene matches. The CDR3 is 20 amino acids. This CDR3 is CASSVAGTLAGSRLTDTQYF. In nucleotides, the CDR3 is TGTGCCAGCAGCGTAGCGGGGACCCTAGCGGGGTCTCGCCTCACAGATACGCAGTATTTT. Drawing the rest from reference TRBV9 and TRBJ2-3, the complete variable domain is DSGVTQTPKHLITATGQRVTLRCSPRSGDLSVYWYQQSLDQGLQFLIQYYNGEERAKGNILERFSAQQFPDLHSELNLSSLELGDSALYFCASSVAGTLAGSRLTDTQYFGPGTRLTVL.

The chain is built from TRBV9 and TRBJ1-4; D is possibly TRBD1 (5 bases). This CDR3 has 13 residues. The V gene's germline CDR1 is SGDLS and CDR2 YYNGEE. Trimming took off 3 bases at V and 8 bases at J, with 11 bases between the two ends. CDR3 sequence: CASSGGFREKLFF. The DNA for the CDR3 is TGTGCCAGCAGCGGGGGCTTCAGGGAAAAACTGTTTTTT.

The chain links TRBV6-1 to TRBJ2-6; tentatively, D is TRBD2 (7 bases). CDR3 length: 17 amino acids. V was cut by 3 bases and J by 2 bases, with 14 bases left in between. Germline CDR1 and CDR2: MNHNS and SASEGT. The CDR3 nucleotides read TGTGCCAGCAGTGAGGGCCCGGGGGGCGCTGGGGCCAACGTCCTGACTTTC. Its translation is CASSEGPGGAGANVLTF.

The V and J genes are TRBV5-1 and TRBJ2-1; possibly TRBD2 for D (6 bases). The V end lost 1 base, the J end lost 0 bases, and 11 bases lay between the germline ends. There are 16 residues in the CDR3. Germline assignment: CDR1 SGHRS and CDR2 YFSETQ. In nucleotides, the CDR3 is TGCGCCAGCAGCTTGAGGGGCGGGGCCTCCTACAATGAGCAGTTCTTC. Protein product: CASSLRGGASYNEQFF.

The chain links TRBV18 to TRBJ2-1, with TRBD1 matching over 10 bases. CDR3 length: 15 amino acids. V dropped 0 bases and J dropped 12; count of bases not matched to a gene: 8. The germline V gene encodes CDR1 KGHSH and CDR2 LQKENI. The DNA of the CDR3 is TGTGCCAGCTCACCACCTGAGACAGGGGGCCGAGGGCAGTTCTTC. Its protein is CASSPPETGGRGQFF.

V usage is TRBV20-1 and J usage is TRBJ1-2, with D hard to call. The CDR3 sequence is 11 residues long. Trimming pared 5 bases from V and 7 bases from J, leaving 11 bases between. From germline, CDR1 is DFQATT and CDR2 SNEGSKA (reference sequence). The CDR3 bases are TGCAGTGCTCCTACCTCAGGTGGCTACACCTTC. Protein sequence: CSAPTSGGYTF.

This chain joins TRBV29-1 and TRBJ1-2; D possibly corresponds to TRBD1 (5 bases). CDR3 length equals 11 residues. V was clipped by 6 bases and J by 7 bases, with 12 bases between them. Germline loops: CDR1 SQVTM, CDR2 ANQGSEA. As DNA, the CDR3 is TGCAGCGTAGGCAGGGAAGGTGGCTACACCTTC. Amino acid sequence: CSVGREGGYTF.

This clone was recorded a few times. J is TRBJ1-1 and V is TRBV6-5; tentative D call: TRBD1 (6 bases). The CDR3 spans 14 residues. Germline V gives CDR1 MNHEY, CDR2 SVGAGI. V was shortened by 6 bases and J by 3 bases, with 14 bases between the two germline ends. The CDR3 sequence is CASRGYRADTEAFF. In nucleotides, the CDR3 is TGTGCCAGCAGGGGATACAGGGCGGACACTGAAGCTTTCTTT.

The chain's CDR3 is CATSDGLADYNEQFF. Here the CDR3 DNA reads TGTGCCACCAGTGATGGACTAGCGGATTACAATGAGCAGTTCTTC. The rearrangement joins TRBV24-1 to TRBJ2-1; 10 nucleotides line up with TRBD2. CDR3 length: 15 residues. Germline CDR1 is KGHDR and CDR2 is SFDVKD. The trim removed 3 bases at V and 4 bases at J, leaving 2 bases unmatched.

V gene TRBV6-5 combines with J gene TRBJ1-5, with 9 bases matching TRBD1. CDR1 and CDR2 (germline): MNHEY, SVGAGI. CDR3 length equals 14 residues. V lost 4 bases to trimming and J lost 7 bases; unmatched junction nucleotides: 5. The CDR3 sequence: CASSSDRGGQPQHF. The CDR3 coding sequence is TGTGCCAGCAGTTCGGACAGGGGTGGGCAGCCCCAGCATTTT.

The J gene is TRBJ2-1, the V gene TRBV6-5; D not certain. CDR1 and CDR2 from the germline V gene are MNHEY and SVGAGI. The CDR3 length is 13 residues. The V end was cut by 6 bases, the J end by 2 bases, with 8 bases between. The CDR3 DNA reads TGTGCCAGCAGAAGGCAGGCCTACAATGAGCAGTTCTTC. Translating gives CASRRQAYNEQFF.

This clone has only a few counts. The chain has TRBV5-4 and TRBJ2-7; D possibly corresponds to TRBD1 (7 bases). The CDR3 sequence is 16 residues long. Trimming shortened V by 4 bases and J by 3 bases, and 20 bases separated the two germline ends. In germline, CDR1 is SGHNT, CDR2 YYREEE (reference sequence). The CDR3 is CASSPHGFRGVYEQYF. CDR3 bases: TGTGCCAGCAGCCCTCACGGTTTCAGGGGGGTCTACGAGCAGTACTTC.

The V and J genes are TRBV29-1 and TRBJ2-3; TRBD2 might be the D (7 bases). V gave up 5 bases and J gave up 0 bases, with 9 bases separating them. Germline V gene lookup returns CDR1 SQVTM and CDR2 ANQGSEA. The CDR3 has 13 amino acids. CDR3 coding DNA: TGCAGCGTTAGGGGGGGCAGCACAGATACGCAGTATTTT. It translates to CSVRGGSTDTQYF.

The genes are TRBV6-5 and TRBJ1-1; tentative D call: TRBD1 (5 bases). This CDR3 contains 14 residues. In germline, CDR1 is MNHEY, CDR2 SVGAGI. The V and J ends lost 0 bases and 5 bases respectively, with 10 bases between them. The CDR3 coding sequence is TGTGCCAGCAGTTACTCGTCGGGGGAGACTGAAGCTTTCTTT. Translation gives CASSYSSGETEAFF.

A single count supports this clone. J is TRBJ2-7 and V is TRBV7-9, with TRBD2 matching over 9 bases. This CDR3 has 16 amino acids. Germline-derived CDR1 and CDR2 are SEHNR and FQNEAQ (reference sequence). After removal of 3 bases from V and 3 bases from J, the junction contained 9 bases not matched to a gene. In DNA form, the CDR3 reads TGTGCCAGCAGCTTTTTTTTTGGGACTAGCCACTACGAGCAGTACTTC. It specifies CASSFFFGTSHYEQYF. The entire variable domain, with the rest obtained from reference TRBV7-9 and TRBJ2-7, is as follows: DTGVSQNPRHKITKRGQNVTFRCDPISEHNRLYWYRQTLGQGPEFLTYFQNEAQLEKSRLLSDRFSAERPKGSFSTLEIQRTEQGDSAMYLCASSFFFGTSHYEQYFGPGTRLTVT.

The chain combines TRBV4-1 with TRBJ2-7; 9 positions agree with TRBD1. Per the germline V gene, CDR1 is MGHRA and CDR2 is YSYEKL. With 1 base clipped from V and 6 bases from J, the junction kept 7 bases outside the gene matches. CDR3 length equals 15 residues. The CDR3 is CASSQVTGGAGEQYF. The CDR3 nucleotides read TGCGCCAGCAGCCAAGTAACAGGGGGCGCGGGCGAGCAGTACTTC.

The V and J genes are TRBV2 and TRBJ2-1; 8 bases are shared with TRBD2. The junction had 5 bases not matched to a gene; V was cut back by 6 bases and J by 1 base. CDR1 and CDR2 (germline): SNHLY, FYNNEI. This CDR3 comprises 15 residues. The CDR3 protein is CASRISSGSYNEQFF. CDR3 in DNA: TGTGCCAGCAGAATTTCTAGCGGGTCCTACAATGAGCAGTTCTTC.

Worth noting for this clone: The junction departs from the called germline gene at one end, perhaps through a read error. The chain combines TRBV5-1 with TRBJ1-1; 8 bases map to TRBD1. The CDR3 totals 14 residues. CDR1 and CDR2 (germline): SGHRS, YFSETQ. The CDR3 sequence is CASSLGQDYTEAFF. The CDR3 DNA is TGCGCCAGCAGTTTGGGACAGGACTACACTGAAGCTTTCTTT.

This clone was recorded once. This rearrangement joins TRBV5-1 to TRBJ2-3, with 7 bases aligning to TRBD2. Losses at the gene ends were 2 bases for V and 4 bases for J; bases not matched to a gene: 1. The CDR3 is 13 amino acids. Germline-derived CDR1 and CDR2 are SGHRS and YFSETQ. CDR3 sequence reads: CASSFAGADTQYF. The CDR3 DNA follows: TGCGCCAGCAGCTTTGCGGGAGCAGATACGCAGTATTTT.

The chain links TRBV25-1 to TRBJ2-1; 7 positions match TRBD1. The CDR3 contains 16 residues. Looked up from germline, CDR1 is MGHDK and CDR2 is SYGVNS. Germline trimming cut 5 bases from V and 2 bases from J; bases unmatched to any gene: 9. DNA of the CDR3: TGTGCCAGCAGTTTAATACAGGGGATAACCTACAATGAGCAGTTCTTC. This translates into CASSLIQGITYNEQFF.